These 17 T cell receptor beta chains came from one sample sequenced in a study of long-term antiretroviral therapy in people with HIV. Survey-level resolution applied to immunoSEQ assay v3.0. Using immunoSEQ multiplex PCR, the repertoire was profiled, and TCRdb retains in-frame clones only, with some absent. The profile covers some 16,000 clones, with about three quarters appearing a single time and more than 14% taken by the ten largest. This specimen was unsorted PBMCs, taken less than 2.2 years before starting antiretroviral therapy. These receptors came from a man younger than 40 with HIV.

The chain is built from TRBV5-1 and TRBJ2-2; 8 bases map to TRBD2. The germline CDR1 and CDR2 sequences are SGHRS and YFSETQ. Trimming at V came to 1 base and at J to 3 bases, leaving 2 bases not matched to a gene. The CDR3 runs to 15 residues. In DNA, the CDR3 is TGCGCCAGCAGCTTGACTAGCGGCTACACCGGGGAGCTGTTTTTT. The encoded protein is CASSLTSGYTGELFF.

The chain combines TRBV5-1 with TRBJ1-1; 9 nucleotides align to TRBD1. V shed 4 bases and J 1 base; nucleotides not matched to a gene: 8. This CDR3 is 16 amino acids long. Germline V gene data show CDR1 as SGHRS and CDR2 as YFSETQ. In nucleotides, the CDR3 is TGCGCCAGCAGCCCGAACTTGGGACAGGGGAACACTGAAGCTTTCTTT. Translated: CASSPNLGQGNTEAFF.

This chain links TRBV13 with TRBJ2-7, with TRBD2 matching 10 bases. The CDR3 length is 18 residues. Germline V gives CDR1 PRHDT, CDR2 FYEKMQ (reference sequence). The ends lost 1 base at V and 0 bases at J; junction bases unmatched: 9. The CDR3 region is CASSLVSSGGPYSYEQYF. The CDR3 bases are TGTGCCAGCAGCTTAGTATCTAGCGGGGGCCCCTACTCCTACGAGCAGTACTTC.

This rearrangement joins TRBV29-1 to TRBJ1-1, with a weak D call TRBD1 (6 bases). This CDR3 has 14 amino acids. CDR1 and CDR2 (germline): SQVTM, ANQGSEA. Trimming left V 5 bases short and J 4 bases short, with 17 bases between. The DNA for the CDR3 is TGCAGCGTTCCTCTCGACAGGTTTGGCACTGAAGCTTTCTTT. Protein sequence: CSVPLDRFGTEAFF.

This chain joins TRBV4-3 and TRBJ2-3; TRBD2 matches 7 bases. This CDR3 is 15 amino acids long. The junction had 5 bases not matched to a gene; V was cut back by 4 bases and J by 1 base. Germline V CDR1 and CDR2: LGHNA, YSLEER. DNA of the CDR3: TGCGCCAGCAGCCCGACACGGGAGGGCACAGATACGCAGTATTTT. As protein: CASSPTREGTDTQYF.

V usage is TRBV11-2 and J usage is TRBJ2-7; 7 bases agree with TRBD2. The J segment lost 5 bases and the V segment lost 5 bases, leaving 15 bases of the junction unmatched. This CDR3 spans 16 amino acids. From germline, CDR1 is SGHAT and CDR2 FQNNGV. In DNA form, the CDR3 reads TGTGCCAGCAGCCCCGGGCCGGGGGACTACCCCCACGAGCAGTACTTC. Residues: CASSPGPGDYPHEQYF.

V gene TRBV6-5 combines with J gene TRBJ1-1; no clear D gene. The CDR3 has 16 amino acids. Germline V gene lookup returns CDR1 MNHEY and CDR2 SVGAGI. Trimming cost V 4 bases and J 1 base, with 16 bases left between them. The CDR3 here is CASSFREDHRNTEAFF. The CDR3, as DNA: TGTGCCAGCAGTTTCCGGGAGGACCATAGGAACACTGAAGCTTTCTTT.

This clone occurred a few times. The same CDR3 arises from other DNA sequences in this sample as well. V usage is TRBV9 and J usage is TRBJ2-3; tentative D call: TRBD1 (6 bases). Deletions cut 0 bases from V and 2 bases from J, with 10 bases between. This CDR3 contains 15 residues. From germline, CDR1 is SGDLS and CDR2 YYNGEE. CDR3 bases: TGTGCCAGCAGCGTAGAAGCAGGGGACACAGATACGCAGTATTTT. Amino acid sequence: CASSVEAGDTDTQYF.

The chain couples TRBV5-1 to TRBJ2-7, with 9 bases identical to TRBD1. This CDR3 is 14 amino acids long. The trim removed 3 bases at V and 3 bases at J, leaving 4 bases unmatched. The germline CDR1 and CDR2 sequences are SGHRS and YFSETQ. CDR3 in amino acids: CASSSKTGGYEQYF. CDR3 sequence (DNA): TGCGCCAGCAGCTCAAAGACAGGGGGCTACGAGCAGTACTTC.

The chain employs TRBV7-9 and TRBJ1-1, with a possible D match to TRBD1 (5 bases). Trimming cost V 2 bases and J 4 bases, with 11 bases left between them. The CDR3 has 14 residues. Germline CDR1 is SEHNR and CDR2 is FQNEAQ (reference sequence). The DNA for the CDR3 is TGTGCCAGCAGCTTATCCTGGGGACCCACTGAAGCTTTCTTT. This translates into CASSLSWGPTEAFF.

The genes are TRBV19 and TRBJ1-1, with D hard to call. The CDR3 runs to 13 residues. Germline loops: CDR1 LNHDA, CDR2 SQIVND (reference sequence). V was shortened by 0 bases and J by 2 bases, with 4 bases between the two germline ends. The CDR3 DNA sequence: TGTGCCAGTAGTATAGAATCAAACACTGAAGCTTTCTTT. Protein sequence: CASSIESNTEAFF.

The V and J genes are TRBV15 and TRBJ1-5; D is unclear. The CDR3 sequence is 15 residues long. Germline V gene sequence: CDR1 LNHNV, CDR2 YYDKDF (reference sequence). Between the trimmed V and J ends, which lost 4 bases and 4 bases, there was a span of 14 bases. CDR3 protein: CATSNRVGENQPQHF. CDR3 bases: TGTGCCACCAGCAACCGAGTCGGGGAAAATCAGCCCCAGCATTTT.

The chain is built from TRBV5-6 and TRBJ1-2; D is possibly TRBD1 (5 bases). This CDR3 is built from 14 residues. Trimming took off 0 bases at V and 8 bases at J, with 14 bases between the two ends. The germline CDR1 and CDR2 sequences are SGHDT and YYEEEE. The CDR3 DNA is TGTGCCAGCAGCTTGGGTTGGGACCGAAAAGGCTACACCTTC. Translated, it gives CASSLGWDRKGYTF.

This clone counts as medium-sized. The rearrangement links TRBV6-5 to TRBJ2-1, with 7 bases matching TRBD2. Germline V gene data show CDR1 as MNHEY and CDR2 as SVGAGI. CDR3 length: 14 amino acids. V gave up 5 bases and J gave up 7 bases; unmatched junction bases: 8. The CDR3 loop reads CASSVLGRGNEQFF. Written as DNA, the CDR3 is TGTGCCAGCAGTGTCCTGGGGCGGGGGAATGAGCAGTTCTTC.

V usage is TRBV7-9 and J usage is TRBJ1-1, with D perhaps TRBD1 (5 bases). The CDR3 consists of 14 residues. The V gene's germline CDR1 is SEHNR and CDR2 FQNEAQ (reference sequence). The V and J ends lost 5 bases and 0 bases respectively, with 10 bases between them. CDR3 nucleotide sequence: TGTGCCAGCAGCCGAGACAGACTGAACACTGAAGCTTTCTTT. It specifies CASSRDRLNTEAFF.

This rearrangement joins TRBV6-5 to TRBJ2-3; the D gene could be TRBD1 or TRBD2 (5 bases each). Germline V CDR1 and CDR2: MNHEY, SVGAGI. The V end was cut by 2 bases, the J end by 1 base, with 10 bases between. This CDR3 region has 15 residues. CDR3 protein: CASSYEGLRTDTQYF. The CDR3 bases are TGTGCCAGCAGTTACGAGGGGTTGCGCACAGATACGCAGTATTTT.

Only one count was recorded for this clone. J is TRBJ2-7 and V is TRBV7-9; D possibly corresponds to TRBD1 (6 bases). The CDR3 is made up of 16 amino acids. The germline V and J ends were trimmed by 5 bases and 1 base, with 18 bases remaining between them. The germline V gene has CDR1 SEHNR and CDR2 FQNEAQ (reference sequence). The CDR3 reads CASSLPSTGFSYEQYF. The CDR3 nucleotides are TGTGCCAGCAGCCTTCCCTCGACAGGATTTTCCTACGAGCAGTACTTC.